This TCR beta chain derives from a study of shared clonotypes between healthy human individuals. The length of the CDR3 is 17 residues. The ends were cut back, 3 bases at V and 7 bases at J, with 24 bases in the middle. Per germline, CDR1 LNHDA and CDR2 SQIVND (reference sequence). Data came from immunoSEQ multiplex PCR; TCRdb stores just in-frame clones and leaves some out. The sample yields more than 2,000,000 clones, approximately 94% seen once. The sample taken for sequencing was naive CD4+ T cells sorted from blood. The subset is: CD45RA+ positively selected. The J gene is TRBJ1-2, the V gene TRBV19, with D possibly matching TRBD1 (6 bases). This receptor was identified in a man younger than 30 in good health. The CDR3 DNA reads TGTGCCAGTAGTATTTCTTCGATCCCCGAACAGGGATTTGGCTACACCTTC. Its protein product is CASSISSIPEQGFGYTF.